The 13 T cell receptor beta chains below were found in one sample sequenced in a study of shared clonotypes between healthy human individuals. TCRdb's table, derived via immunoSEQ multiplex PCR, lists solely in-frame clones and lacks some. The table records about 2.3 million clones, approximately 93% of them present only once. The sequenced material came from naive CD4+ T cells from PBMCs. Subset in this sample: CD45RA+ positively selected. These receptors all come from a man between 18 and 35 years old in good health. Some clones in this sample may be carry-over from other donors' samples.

The CDR3 DNA sequence: TGTGCCACCAGCATCCCCACGGGGGACCAAGAGACCCAGTACTTC. This translates into CATSIPTGDQETQYF. The rearrangement uses TRBV15 and TRBJ2-5; D might be TRBD2 (6 bases). Trimming left V 4 bases short and J 0 bases short, with 12 bases between. The CDR3 totals 15 residues. Germline loops: CDR1 LNHNV, CDR2 YYDKDF (reference sequence).

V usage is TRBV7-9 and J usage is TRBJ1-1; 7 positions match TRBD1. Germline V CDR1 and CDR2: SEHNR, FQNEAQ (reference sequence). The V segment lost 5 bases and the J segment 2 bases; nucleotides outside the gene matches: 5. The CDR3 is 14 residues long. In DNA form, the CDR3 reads TGTGCCAGCAGCCGAAACAGGGGAAACACTGAAGCTTTCTTT. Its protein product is CASSRNRGNTEAFF. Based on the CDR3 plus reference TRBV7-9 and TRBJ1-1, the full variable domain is DTGVSQNPRHKITKRGQNVTFRCDPISEHNRLYWYRQTLGQGPEFLTYFQNEAQLEKSRLLSDRFSAERPKGSFSTLEIQRTEQGDSAMYLCASSRNRGNTEAFFGQGTRLTVV.

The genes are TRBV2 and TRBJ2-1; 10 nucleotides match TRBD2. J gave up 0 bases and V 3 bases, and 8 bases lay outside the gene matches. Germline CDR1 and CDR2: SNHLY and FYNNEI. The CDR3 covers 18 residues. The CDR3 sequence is CASSDAPGLASSYNEQFF. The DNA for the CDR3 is TGTGCCAGCAGTGATGCACCGGGACTAGCGAGCTCCTACAATGAGCAGTTCTTC.

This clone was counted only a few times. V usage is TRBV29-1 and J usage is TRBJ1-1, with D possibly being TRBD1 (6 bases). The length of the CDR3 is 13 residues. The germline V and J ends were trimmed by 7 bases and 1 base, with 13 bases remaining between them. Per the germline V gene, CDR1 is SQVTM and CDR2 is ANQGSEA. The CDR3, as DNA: TGCAGCGCATCCCCGACAGGGAACACTGAAGCTTTCTTT. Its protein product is CSASPTGNTEAFF. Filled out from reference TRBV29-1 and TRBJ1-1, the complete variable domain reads SAVISQKPSRDICQRGTSLTIQCQVDSQVTMMFWYRQQPGQSLTLIATANQGSEATYESGFVIDKFPISRPNLTFSTLTVSNMSPEDSSIYLCSASPTGNTEAFFGQGTRLTVV.

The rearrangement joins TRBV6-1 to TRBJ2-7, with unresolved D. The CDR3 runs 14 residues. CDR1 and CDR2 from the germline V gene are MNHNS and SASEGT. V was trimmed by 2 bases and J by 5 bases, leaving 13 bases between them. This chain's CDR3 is CASSESYRVNEQYF. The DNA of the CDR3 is TGTGCCAGCAGTGAATCCTATAGGGTAAACGAGCAGTACTTC.

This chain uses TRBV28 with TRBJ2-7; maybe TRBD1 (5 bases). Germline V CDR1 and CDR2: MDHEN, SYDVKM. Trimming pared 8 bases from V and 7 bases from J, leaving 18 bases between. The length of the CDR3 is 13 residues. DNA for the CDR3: TGTGCCAGCCAAGGACATGCAGTTGGGGAGCAGTACTTC. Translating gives CASQGHAVGEQYF.

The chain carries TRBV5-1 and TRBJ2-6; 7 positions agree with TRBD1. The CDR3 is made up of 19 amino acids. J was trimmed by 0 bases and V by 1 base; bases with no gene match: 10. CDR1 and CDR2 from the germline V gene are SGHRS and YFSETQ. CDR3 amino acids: CASSLTPGQQASGANVLTF. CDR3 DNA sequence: TGCGCCAGCAGCTTGACACCGGGACAGCAAGCCTCTGGGGCCAACGTCCTGACTTTC.

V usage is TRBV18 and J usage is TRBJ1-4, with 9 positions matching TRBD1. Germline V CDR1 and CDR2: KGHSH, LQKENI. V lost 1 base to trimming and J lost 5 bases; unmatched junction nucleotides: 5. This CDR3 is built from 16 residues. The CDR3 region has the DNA TGTGCCAGCTCACCACAGGGACAGGGACCAAATGAAAAACTGTTTTTT. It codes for CASSPQGQGPNEKLFF. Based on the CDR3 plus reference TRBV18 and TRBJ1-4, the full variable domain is NAGVMQNPRHLVRRRGQEARLRCSPMKGHSHVYWYRQLPEEGLKFMVYLQKENIIDESGMPKERFSAEFPKEGPSILRIQQVVRGDSAAYFCASSPQGQGPNEKLFFGSGTQLSVL.

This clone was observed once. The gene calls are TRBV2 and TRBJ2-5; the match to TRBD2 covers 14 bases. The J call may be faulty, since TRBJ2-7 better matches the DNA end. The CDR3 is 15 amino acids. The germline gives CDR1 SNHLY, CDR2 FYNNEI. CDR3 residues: CASRARLAGGDEQYF. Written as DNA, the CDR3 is TGTGCCAGCAGGGCCAGACTAGCGGGAGGGGACGAGCAGTACTTC.

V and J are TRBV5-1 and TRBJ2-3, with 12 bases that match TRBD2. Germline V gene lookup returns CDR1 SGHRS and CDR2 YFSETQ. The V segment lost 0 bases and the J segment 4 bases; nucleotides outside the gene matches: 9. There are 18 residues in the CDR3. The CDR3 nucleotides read TGCGCCAGCAGCTTGGAGCTAGCGGGAGGGGTGGCGTCAGATACGCAGTATTTT. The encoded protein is CASSLELAGGVASDTQYF. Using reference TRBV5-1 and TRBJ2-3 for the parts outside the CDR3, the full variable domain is KAGVTQTPRYLIKTRGQQVTLSCSPISGHRSVSWYQQTPGQGLQFLFEYFSETQRNKGNFPGRFSGRQFSNSRSEMNVSTLELGDSALYLCASSLELAGGVASDTQYFGPGTRLTVL.

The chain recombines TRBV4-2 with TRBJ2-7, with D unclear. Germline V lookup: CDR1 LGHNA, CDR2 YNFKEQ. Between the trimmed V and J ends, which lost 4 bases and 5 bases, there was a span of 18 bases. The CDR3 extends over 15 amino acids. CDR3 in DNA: TGTGCCAGCAGCCCCACCGGCGCAAGGACCAACGAGCAGTACTTC. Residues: CASSPTGARTNEQYF.

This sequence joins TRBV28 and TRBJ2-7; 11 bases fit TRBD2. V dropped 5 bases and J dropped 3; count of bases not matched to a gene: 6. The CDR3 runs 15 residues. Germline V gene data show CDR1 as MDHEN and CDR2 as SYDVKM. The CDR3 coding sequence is TGTGCCAGCAGTACCCCTAGCGGGAGGCACTACGAGCAGTACTTC. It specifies CASSTPSGRHYEQYF.

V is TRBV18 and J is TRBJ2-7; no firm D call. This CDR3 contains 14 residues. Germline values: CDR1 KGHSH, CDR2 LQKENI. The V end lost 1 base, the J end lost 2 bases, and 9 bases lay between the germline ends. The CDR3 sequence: CASSPLSGPYEQYF. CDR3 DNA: TGTGCCAGCTCACCACTGTCGGGTCCCTACGAGCAGTACTTC.